The 29 T cell receptor beta chains below were found in one sample sequenced in a study of beta chain features in type 1 diabetes. The study reverse transcribed the entire isolated RNA, so it sequenced expressed TCRB transcripts. Produced via immunoSEQ multiplex PCR; TCRdb's table is partial and in-frame only. Found here are about 320,000 clones, 14% of them singletons; the top ten hold about 6.7%. Sample: central memory CD4+ T cells from blood. The receptors shown here come from a man under 40 in good health.

This chain uses TRBV11-3 with TRBJ2-2; D remains unclear. There are 16 residues in the CDR3. V was clipped by 8 bases and J by 2 bases, with 18 bases between them. The V gene's germline CDR1 is SGHNT and CDR2 YENEEA. The CDR3 spells CASSKTFTTNTGELFF. As DNA, the CDR3 is TGTGCCAGCTCCAAAACGTTCACTACAAACACCGGGGAGCTGTTTTTT.

The CDR3: CSVGQSQNQPQHF. CDR3 DNA: TGCAGCGTGGGACAGTCCCAGAATCAGCCCCAGCATTTT. The V call is TRBV29-1, the J call TRBJ1-5; 7 nucleotides align to TRBD1. The junction had 6 bases not matched to a gene; V was cut back by 6 bases and J by 4 bases. Germline CDR1 SQVTM, CDR2 ANQGSEA. CDR3 length: 13 residues.

The rearrangement links TRBV18 to TRBJ2-3; D remains ambiguous. V lost 2 bases and J lost 0, with 12 bases in between. The germline CDR1 and CDR2 sequences are KGHSH and LQKENI. The CDR3 is 16 amino acids. CDR3 sequence (DNA): TGTGCCAGCTCACCATCGGTGTCAGCCAGCACAGATACGCAGTATTTT. This sequence encodes CASSPSVSASTDTQYF.

The chain has TRBV2 and TRBJ2-7; D perhaps matches TRBD2 (5 bases). The CDR3 covers 14 residues. Germline V gene sequence: CDR1 SNHLY, CDR2 FYNNEI. Between the trimmed V and J ends, which lost 4 bases and 4 bases, there was a span of 14 bases. The DNA for the CDR3 is TGTGCCAGCAGTGTCGGGGTTTTAGTGTACGAGCAGTACTTC. It specifies CASSVGVLVYEQYF.

This clone was counted between two and nine times. In the same sample, other DNA sequences code for this CDR3. The V and J genes are TRBV2 and TRBJ2-5; perhaps TRBD2 as D (5 bases). The V and J ends lost 9 bases and 3 bases respectively, with 5 bases between them. The CDR3 is made up of 10 amino acids. Per germline, CDR1 SNHLY and CDR2 FYNNEI. The chain's CDR3 is CASSEETQYF. Written as DNA, the CDR3 is TGTGCCAGTAGCGAAGAGACCCAGTACTTC.

This clone has a handful of counts. The chain combines TRBV5-1 with TRBJ2-4; perhaps TRBD1 as D (6 bases). The germline V and J ends were trimmed by 0 bases and 15 bases, with 19 bases remaining between them. The CDR3 length is 14 residues. The germline gives CDR1 SGHRS, CDR2 YFSETQ. CDR3: CASSLAPRQEPWYF. The CDR3 DNA follows: TGCGCCAGCAGCTTGGCCCCCCGACAGGAACCTTGGTACTTC.

This clone has a single count. Other DNA sequences in this specimen translate into the identical CDR3. V and J are TRBV5-4 and TRBJ2-2; 8 nucleotides match TRBD1. V lost 8 bases, J lost 5 bases, and 5 bases stayed unmatched. Germline assignment: CDR1 SGHNT and CDR2 YYREEE (reference sequence). CDR3 length: 13 residues. CDR3 in DNA: TGTGCCAGTAGCAGGACAGGGACCGGGGAGCTGTTTTTT. Protein sequence: CASSRTGTGELFF.

The chain recombines TRBV4-2 with TRBJ2-3; D gene unclear. This CDR3 region has 15 residues. CDR1 is LGHNA, CDR2 YNFKEQ, per germline. The V gene lost 0 bases and the J gene lost 6 bases, with 13 bases spanning the gap. In nucleotides, the CDR3 is TGTGCCAGCAGCCAAGATCGTGCTACCGCCGATACGCAGTATTTT. This translates into CASSQDRATADTQYF.

V is TRBV6-5 and J is TRBJ2-1; 15 positions agree with TRBD2. There are 15 residues in the CDR3. Germline CDR1 MNHEY, CDR2 SVGAGI. Germline trimming cut 6 bases from V and 9 bases from J; bases unmatched to any gene: 6. DNA for the CDR3: TGTGCCAGCAGACCCGGACTAGCGGGAGGGGGTGAGCAGTTCTTC. Its protein is CASRPGLAGGGEQFF.

The chain employs TRBV7-2 and TRBJ1-1; D remains unclear. With 5 bases removed from V and 6 bases from J, the gap between germline ends came to 16 bases. This CDR3 is 14 amino acids long. Germline V gives CDR1 SGHTA, CDR2 FQGNSA. Here the CDR3 reads CASSPHLQSSEAFF. In DNA, the CDR3 is TGTGCCAGCAGCCCCCATTTACAGAGCTCTGAAGCTTTCTTT.

The rearrangement joins TRBV7-2 to TRBJ2-1, with D uncertain. The CDR3 is made up of 14 amino acids. The germline gives CDR1 SGHTA, CDR2 FQGNSA. Trimming removed 5 bases at V and 6 bases at J, with 14 bases between. The CDR3 nucleotides are TGTGCCAGCAGCCCTCTGCGAGTGGTCAATGAGCAGTTCTTC. This gives the protein CASSPLRVVNEQFF. The full variable domain, in which reference TRBV7-2 and TRBJ2-1 provide the parts outside the CDR3, is GAGVSQSPSNKVTEKGKDVELRCDPISGHTALYWYRQSLGQGLEFLIYFQGNSAPDKSGLPSDRFSAERTGGSVSTLTIQRTQQEDSAVYLCASSPLRVVNEQFFGPGTRLTVL.

The CDR3 DNA sequence: TGTGCCAGCAGTTATTCTAGTGTCTACAATGAGCAGTTCTTC. Amino acids: CASSYSSVYNEQFF. The V call is TRBV6-5, the J call TRBJ2-1, with D uncertain. The CDR3 consists of 14 residues. CDR1 is MNHEY and CDR2 is SVGAGI in the germline V gene. Deletions cut 3 bases from V and 3 bases from J, with 9 bases between.

The sample holds many counts of this clone. This chain links TRBV18 with TRBJ1-2, with TRBD1 matching over 10 bases. This CDR3 spans 15 amino acids. Germline CDR1 KGHSH, CDR2 LQKENI. J gave up 7 bases and V 2 bases, and 7 bases lay outside the gene matches. The CDR3 DNA reads as TGTGCCAGCTCACCAACCGGGACAGGGGATGGTGGCTACACCTTC. This codes for CASSPTGTGDGGYTF.

There are a few counts of this clone. The chain links TRBV11-2 to TRBJ1-3; 8 nucleotides match TRBD1. After removal of 6 bases from V and 3 bases from J, the junction contained 4 bases not matched to a gene. The CDR3 has 14 residues. CDR1 and CDR2 from the germline V gene are SGHAT and FQNNGV. The CDR3 DNA is TGTGCCAGCAGGGGGACAGGAGGTGGAAACACCATATATTTT. It translates to CASRGTGGGNTIYF.

The chain joins TRBV18 to TRBJ2-7; D is possibly TRBD2 (6 bases). The CDR3 spans 15 residues. Germline CDR1 reads KGHSH; CDR2 reads LQKENI. The V and J ends lost 2 bases and 6 bases respectively, with 17 bases between them. CDR3 coding DNA: TGTGCCAGCTCACCAAAGGACGGTACGGGACTCGAGCAGTACTTC. It is translated as CASSPKDGTGLEQYF.

This clone was found a few times. J is TRBJ1-3 and V is TRBV7-2; D gene uncertain. The CDR3 is 13 amino acids. Germline values: CDR1 SGHTA, CDR2 FQGNSA. Trimming removed 0 bases at V and 2 bases at J, with 2 bases between. For the CDR3, the DNA is TGTGCCAGCAGCTTAGCGGCTGGAAACACCATATATTTT. It translates to CASSLAAGNTIYF.

This clone was seen only a few times. V usage is TRBV7-9 and J usage is TRBJ1-2; 9 bases match TRBD1. CDR3 size: 14 residues. The germline V gene encodes CDR1 SEHNR and CDR2 FQNEAQ (reference sequence). J gave up 4 bases and V 5 bases, and 5 bases lay outside the gene matches. The CDR3 spells CASSPIQGAYGYTF. DNA for the CDR3: TGTGCCAGCAGCCCAATACAGGGGGCCTATGGCTACACCTTC.

This clone was counted a few times. The chain combines TRBV7-9 with TRBJ2-7; D ambiguous. V lost 5 bases and J 6 bases, leaving 14 bases between the germline ends. The CDR3 consists of 13 residues. Germline-derived CDR1 and CDR2 are SEHNR and FQNEAQ (reference sequence). CDR3 residues: CASSRRESGEQYF. The CDR3 region has the DNA TGTGCCAGCAGCCGCCGCGAGTCGGGCGAGCAGTACTTC.

The chain is built from TRBV15 and TRBJ2-5, with D maybe TRBD2 (6 bases). The CDR3 has 13 residues. V gave up 1 base and J gave up 9 bases, with 12 bases separating them. Germline CDR1 is LNHNV and CDR2 is YYDKDF (reference sequence). The CDR3 DNA reads as TGTGCCACCAGCAGAGGTCAAGGAGGGGCCCAGTACTTC. Translating it yields CATSRGQGGAQYF.

J is TRBJ2-7 and V is TRBV11-3; D is undetermined. Germline V gene lookup returns CDR1 SGHNT and CDR2 YENEEA. The CDR3 has 15 amino acids. The V and J ends lost 5 bases and 1 base respectively, with 15 bases between them. CDR3 amino acids: CASSPTPSKSYEQYV. CDR3 DNA: TGTGCCAGCAGCCCAACTCCCTCAAAGTCCTACGAGCAGTACGTC.

The chain employs TRBV6-5 and TRBJ2-5, with D perhaps matching TRBD1 (6 bases). Trimming stripped 2 bases from V and 5 bases from J, with 12 bases between. CDR3 size: 14 residues. Germline V lookup: CDR1 MNHEY, CDR2 SVGAGI. As DNA, the CDR3 is TGTGCCAGCAGTTACAGAGGGGGTTCGGAGACCCAGTACTTC. Residues: CASSYRGGSETQYF.

This clone was counted only a few times. V usage is TRBV2 and J usage is TRBJ2-2, with 8 bases fitting TRBD2. Germline CDR1 SNHLY, CDR2 FYNNEI. The CDR3 totals 16 residues. The ends lost 6 bases at V and 3 bases at J; junction bases unmatched: 9. The CDR3 here is CASRDPGGRDTGELFF. The CDR3 region has the DNA TGTGCCAGCAGGGACCCGGGGGGGCGCGACACCGGGGAGCTGTTTTTT.

This clone was detected a few times. A read error is the likely source, as a far larger clone sits one nucleotide away. The gene calls are TRBV6-1 and TRBJ2-3; D ambiguous. The CDR3 has 11 residues. Trimming stripped 5 bases from V and 3 bases from J, with 3 bases between. Germline V gives CDR1 MNHNS, CDR2 SASEGT. The CDR3 protein is CASSLTDTQYF. The CDR3 nucleotides read TGTGCCAGCAGTTTAACAGATACGCAGTATTTT.

This clone was detected a few times. DNA for the CDR3: TGTGCCAGCAGCATCATATCAGGGACAACTAATGAAAAACTGTTTTTT. Translated, it gives CASSIISGTTNEKLFF. J is TRBJ1-4 and V is TRBV7-9; tentative D call: TRBD1 (5 bases). Germline CDR1 and CDR2: SEHNR and FQNEAQ (reference sequence). The V end lost 5 bases, the J end lost 0 bases, and 13 bases lay between the germline ends. The length of the CDR3 is 16 residues.

This chain uses TRBV27 with TRBJ2-1; TRBD2 matches 14 bases. The trim removed 9 bases at V and 0 bases at J, leaving 13 bases unmatched. The CDR3 is 19 amino acids. Germline values: CDR1 MNHEY, CDR2 SMNVEV (reference sequence). The CDR3 sequence: CASSSRTSGGPNSYNEQFF. The CDR3 DNA reads as TGTGCCAGTAGCTCCCGGACTAGCGGGGGGCCCAACTCCTACAATGAGCAGTTCTTC.

The V gene is TRBV19, the J gene TRBJ2-7; D may be TRBD2 (6 bases). Trimming shortened V by 8 bases and J by 6 bases, and 23 bases separated the two germline ends. The CDR3 is 15 residues long. Germline V gene lookup returns CDR1 LNHDA and CDR2 SQIVND (reference sequence). The CDR3 DNA reads TGTGCCAGTTGGTCCGGGAGTTGGATGTGGGGCGAGCAGTACGTC. This translates into CASWSGSWMWGEQYV.

The J gene is TRBJ2-5, the V gene TRBV5-8; 13 nucleotides line up with TRBD2. The CDR3 loop spans 16 amino acids. Germline trimming cut 4 bases from V and 2 bases from J; bases unmatched to any gene: 5. Germline CDR1 is SGHTS and CDR2 is YDEGEE. Here the CDR3 DNA reads TGTGCCAGCAGCCCCGGACTAGCGGGGGAGCAAGAGACCCAGTACTTC. Protein: CASSPGLAGEQETQYF.

This chain joins TRBV6-1 and TRBJ1-5; D call uncertain. Germline lookup yields CDR1 MNHNS and CDR2 SASEGT. V lost 1 base, J lost 5 bases, and 15 bases lay in between. CDR3 size: 16 residues. The DNA of the CDR3 is TGTGCCAGCAGTGAAGACTACGGGCGGAAGGATCAGCCCCAGCATTTT. Translating gives CASSEDYGRKDQPQHF.

A note on this clone: One end of the junction is discordant with germline, which a read error may explain. The rearrangement uses TRBV11-2 and TRBJ2-7; no clear D. This CDR3 contains 11 residues. Looked up from germline, CDR1 is SGHAT and CDR2 is FQNNGV. CDR3 residues: CASSFKGGPLF. Written as DNA, the CDR3 is TGTGCCAGCAGCTTTAAAGGCGGACCTCTCTTC.